A selection of T cell receptor beta chains follows, all from one sample in a study of blood T cell repertoires in COVID-19. Assay: immunoSEQ multiplex PCR; the TCRdb copy retains only in-frame clones and omits some. The sample has about 280,000 clones, around 85% seen once. The sequencing sample was made of peripheral blood. Every receptor here comes from a young woman who had recovered from COVID-19. Each CDR3 is given with its conserved first and last residue. Fields, in order: D gene, V gene, J gene, clone size, CDR3 protein, CDR3 DNA. A D gene is named only where the DNA matches it firmly. Clone size is not always given. Where it is, it says once, few, many or a class for expanded clones.

d_gene: -
v_gene: TRBV15
j_gene: TRBJ1-4
abundance: -
CDR3aa: CATGNYQGPNEKLFF
CDR3nt: TGTGCCACGGGTAACTACCAGGGGCCGAATGAAAAACTGTTTTTT

d_gene: -
v_gene: TRBV28
j_gene: TRBJ2-3
abundance: -
CDR3aa: CASSPLSLSDTQYF
CDR3nt: TGTGCCAGCAGCCCATTGAGTTTATCGGATACGCAGTATTTT

d_gene: -
v_gene: TRBV19
j_gene: TRBJ2-2
abundance: -
CDR3aa: CASSIHQAGELFF
CDR3nt: TGTGCCAGTAGTATCCATCAGGCCGGGGAGCTGTTTTTT

d_gene: -
v_gene: TRBV18
j_gene: TRBJ2-1
abundance: -
CDR3aa: CASSPLGQKYNEQFF
CDR3nt: TGTGCCAGCTCACCACTAGGACAGAAATACAATGAGCAGTTCTTC

d_gene: -
v_gene: TRBV5-3
j_gene: TRBJ1-2
abundance: -
CDR3aa: CARSLESDYGYTF
CDR3nt: TGTGCCAGAAGCTTAGAAAGCGACTATGGCTACACCTTC

d_gene: -
v_gene: TRBV19
j_gene: TRBJ2-1
abundance: -
CDR3aa: CASSIGWSSYNEQFF
CDR3nt: TGTGCCAGTAGTATCGGGTGGAGCTCCTACAATGAGCAGTTCTTC

d_gene: -
v_gene: TRBV6-1
j_gene: TRBJ1-2
abundance: -
CDR3aa: CASSELRLVGYTF
CDR3nt: TGTGCCAGCAGTGAATTGAGGCTGGTTGGCTACACCTTC

d_gene: -
v_gene: TRBV7-9
j_gene: TRBJ2-2
abundance: -
CDR3aa: CASFRGAGRVNTGELFF
CDR3nt: TGTGCCAGCTTCAGAGGTGCGGGGAGAGTGAACACCGGGGAGCTGTTTTTT

d_gene: TRBD2
v_gene: TRBV7-9
j_gene: TRBJ2-1
abundance: -
CDR3aa: CASSLLLSGGADEQFF
CDR3nt: TGTGCCAGCAGCTTGCTTCTTAGCGGGGGGGCCGATGAGCAGTTCTTC

d_gene: -
v_gene: TRBV25-1
j_gene: TRBJ1-5
abundance: -
CDR3aa: CASGGGGGNQPQHF
CDR3nt: TGTGCCAGCGGGGGAGGGGGGGGCAATCAGCCCCAGCATTTT

d_gene: -
v_gene: TRBV5-1
j_gene: TRBJ1-1
abundance: -
CDR3aa: CASSWVAGGDTEAFF
CDR3nt: TGCGCCAGCAGCTGGGTCGCGGGGGGCGACACTGAAGCTTTCTTT

d_gene: TRBD1
v_gene: TRBV4-1
j_gene: TRBJ2-7
abundance: -
CDR3aa: CASSHGQGTDHEQYF
CDR3nt: TGCGCCAGCAGCCACGGACAGGGAACCGACCACGAGCAGTACTTC

d_gene: TRBD1
v_gene: TRBV7-8
j_gene: TRBJ1-1
abundance: -
CDR3aa: CASSLRGQKNTEAFF
CDR3nt: TGTGCCAGCAGCTTAAGGGGACAGAAGAACACTGAAGCTTTCTTT

d_gene: -
v_gene: TRBV3-1/TRBV3-2
j_gene: TRBJ1-4
abundance: -
CDR3aa: CASSPNPGVGEKLFF
CDR3nt: TGTGCCAGCAGCCCTAACCCGGGGGTCGGGGAAAAACTGTTTTTT

d_gene: TRBD2
v_gene: TRBV7-3
j_gene: TRBJ2-7
abundance: -
CDR3aa: CASSLGGSFYEQYF
CDR3nt: TGTGCCAGCAGCTTAGGCGGGAGTTTTTACGAGCAGTACTTC

d_gene: -
v_gene: TRBV5-6
j_gene: TRBJ1-1
abundance: -
CDR3aa: CASSSMVRGSKNGAFF
CDR3nt: TGTGCCAGCAGCTCTATGGTCAGGGGAAGTAAGAATGGAGCTTTCTTT

d_gene: TRBD2
v_gene: TRBV19
j_gene: TRBJ2-1
abundance: -
CDR3aa: CASSIARGGHNEQFF
CDR3nt: TGTGCCAGTAGTATCGCGCGGGGGGGCCACAATGAGCAGTTCTTC

d_gene: TRBD2
v_gene: TRBV4-2
j_gene: TRBJ2-7
abundance: -
CDR3aa: CASRASGSTYEQYF
CDR3nt: TGTGCCAGCAGGGCTAGCGGGAGCACCTACGAGCAGTACTTC

d_gene: -
v_gene: TRBV21-1
j_gene: TRBJ2-7
abundance: -
CDR3aa: CASSKGVGLLSYEQYF
CDR3nt: TGTGCCAGCAGCAAAGGGGTCGGACTGCTCTCCTACGAGCAGTACTTC

d_gene: TRBD1
v_gene: TRBV6-6
j_gene: TRBJ1-3
abundance: -
CDR3aa: CAGQEGSGNTIYF
CDR3nt: TGTGCTGGACAGGAAGGCTCTGGAAACACCATATATTTT

d_gene: TRBD1
v_gene: TRBV10-3
j_gene: TRBJ2-7
abundance: few
CDR3aa: CAISESGQGTSAEQYF
CDR3nt: TGTGCCATCAGTGAGTCTGGACAGGGGACCTCCGCCGAGCAGTACTTC

d_gene: -
v_gene: TRBV19
j_gene: TRBJ2-7
abundance: -
CDR3aa: CASTPGRGYEQYF
CDR3nt: TGTGCCAGTACCCCCGGCAGGGGATACGAGCAGTACTTC

d_gene: -
v_gene: TRBV5-1
j_gene: TRBJ2-3
abundance: once
CDR3aa: CASSLAHTDTQYF
CDR3nt: TGCGCCAGCAGCTTGGCCCACACAGATACGCAGTATTTT

d_gene: -
v_gene: TRBV18
j_gene: TRBJ1-1
abundance: -
CDR3aa: CASSPRHGDEAFF
CDR3nt: TGTGCCAGCTCACCAAGGCACGGGGATGAAGCTTTCTTT

d_gene: -
v_gene: TRBV4-1
j_gene: TRBJ1-1
abundance: -
CDR3aa: CASSQVRQVNTEAFF
CDR3nt: TGCGCCAGCAGCCAAGTCCGACAGGTTAACACTGAAGCTTTCTTT

d_gene: -
v_gene: TRBV10-3
j_gene: TRBJ2-1
abundance: -
CDR3aa: CAISPGAGPNLGDEQFF
CDR3nt: TGTGCCATCAGCCCGGGAGCCGGGCCAAACTTAGGCGATGAGCAGTTCTTC

d_gene: -
v_gene: TRBV27
j_gene: TRBJ1-1
abundance: -
CDR3aa: CASSPRVHTEAFF
CDR3nt: TGTGCCAGCAGTCCCAGGGTTCACACTGAAGCTTTCTTT

d_gene: -
v_gene: TRBV3-1/TRBV3-2
j_gene: TRBJ2-2
abundance: -
CDR3aa: CASSQAAGGTGELFF
CDR3nt: TGTGCCAGCAGCCAAGCGGCAGGAGGCACCGGGGAGCTGTTTTTT

d_gene: -
v_gene: TRBV12-3/TRBV12-4
j_gene: TRBJ1-1
abundance: -
CDR3aa: CASSFATPEAFF
CDR3nt: TGTGCCAGCAGTTTTGCGACTCCAGAAGCTTTCTTT

d_gene: -
v_gene: TRBV7-9
j_gene: TRBJ1-1
abundance: -
CDR3aa: CASSLKANTEAFF
CDR3nt: TGTGCCAGCAGCTTAAAAGCGAACACTGAAGCTTTCTTT

d_gene: TRBD1
v_gene: TRBV28
j_gene: TRBJ1-5
abundance: -
CDR3aa: CASSSRRGQIYRPQHF
CDR3nt: TGTGCCAGCAGTTCCCGTCGGGGACAGATCTACCGGCCCCAGCATTTT

d_gene: -
v_gene: TRBV6-4
j_gene: TRBJ2-3
abundance: -
CDR3aa: CASSDSSADTQYF
CDR3nt: TGTGCCAGCAGTGACTCCTCAGCAGATACGCAGTATTTT

d_gene: -
v_gene: TRBV7-2
j_gene: TRBJ1-1
abundance: -
CDR3aa: CASSFRTAVAFF
CDR3nt: TGTGCCAGCAGCTTTCGGACAGCGGTCGCTTTCTTT

d_gene: TRBD1
v_gene: TRBV6-2/TRBV6-3
j_gene: TRBJ1-2
abundance: -
CDR3aa: CASSYSPGQLLGYTF
CDR3nt: TGTGCCAGCAGTTACTCCCCGGGACAGCTACTTGGCTACACCTTC

d_gene: TRBD2
v_gene: TRBV3-1/TRBV3-2
j_gene: TRBJ2-5
abundance: -
CDR3aa: CASCGTSGAQETQYF
CDR3nt: TGTGCCAGCTGTGGGACTAGCGGGGCCCAAGAGACCCAGTACTTC

d_gene: TRBD1
v_gene: TRBV11-2
j_gene: TRBJ1-6
abundance: -
CDR3aa: CASNPGPTGGQVDSPLHF
CDR3nt: TGTGCCAGCAACCCTGGGCCGACAGGGGGTCAAGTCGACTCACCCCTCCACTTT

d_gene: TRBD2
v_gene: TRBV7-6
j_gene: TRBJ2-7
abundance: -
CDR3aa: CASSLGGAAGLSSEQYF
CDR3nt: TGTGCCAGCAGCTTAGGAGGGGCTGCGGGACTATCGAGCGAGCAGTACTTC

d_gene: -
v_gene: TRBV11-2
j_gene: TRBJ2-3
abundance: -
CDR3aa: CASSSGQRTDTQYF
CDR3nt: TGTGCCAGCAGCTCAGGACAGCGCACAGATACGCAGTATTTT

d_gene: -
v_gene: TRBV5-1
j_gene: TRBJ2-2
abundance: -
CDR3aa: CASSNGYANTGELFF
CDR3nt: TGCGCCAGCAGTAACGGTTACGCGAACACCGGGGAGCTGTTTTTT

d_gene: -
v_gene: TRBV7-8
j_gene: TRBJ2-7
abundance: -
CDR3aa: CASSLERGWGEQYF
CDR3nt: TGTGCCAGCAGCTTAGAACGGGGGTGGGGCGAGCAGTACTTC

d_gene: TRBD2
v_gene: TRBV20-1
j_gene: TRBJ2-5
abundance: -
CDR3aa: CSASAGGPQETQYF
CDR3nt: TGCAGTGCTAGTGCGGGGGGGCCCCAAGAGACCCAGTACTTC

d_gene: TRBD2
v_gene: TRBV6-2/TRBV6-3
j_gene: TRBJ2-7
abundance: -
CDR3aa: CASSLSLLAGGPASYEQYF
CDR3nt: TGTGCCAGCAGTCTATCTCTGCTAGCGGGAGGACCCGCCTCCTACGAGCAGTACTTC

d_gene: TRBD1
v_gene: TRBV6-2/TRBV6-3
j_gene: TRBJ1-1
abundance: -
CDR3aa: CASSARQGGTEAFF
CDR3nt: TGTGCCAGCAGTGCCCGACAGGGAGGCACTGAAGCTTTCTTT

d_gene: TRBD1
v_gene: TRBV19
j_gene: TRBJ1-1
abundance: -
CDR3aa: CASMRGLERTEAFF
CDR3nt: TGTGCCAGTATGAGGGGGCTCGAGAGGACTGAAGCTTTCTTT

d_gene: TRBD1
v_gene: TRBV12-3/TRBV12-4
j_gene: TRBJ1-1
abundance: -
CDR3aa: CASTQGYPEAFF
CDR3nt: TGTGCCAGCACACAGGGGTACCCTGAAGCTTTCTTT

d_gene: -
v_gene: TRBV6-2/TRBV6-3
j_gene: TRBJ2-7
abundance: -
CDR3aa: CASTPQGLLYEQYF
CDR3nt: TGTGCCAGCACCCCACAGGGTCTCCTCTACGAGCAGTACTTC

d_gene: -
v_gene: TRBV5-5
j_gene: TRBJ2-7
abundance: -
CDR3aa: CASSLITVYEQYF
CDR3nt: TGTGCCAGCAGCCTGATCACGGTCTACGAGCAGTACTTC

d_gene: -
v_gene: TRBV29-1
j_gene: TRBJ1-2
abundance: -
CDR3aa: CSVGTEYGYTF
CDR3nt: TGCAGCGTTGGGACAGAATATGGCTACACCTTC

d_gene: -
v_gene: TRBV28
j_gene: TRBJ2-2
abundance: -
CDR3aa: CASRTPGAGELFF
CDR3nt: TGTGCCAGCAGGACACCGGGGGCCGGGGAGCTGTTTTTT

d_gene: -
v_gene: TRBV19
j_gene: TRBJ2-3
abundance: -
CDR3aa: CASSMTTSLDTQYF
CDR3nt: TGTGCCAGTAGTATGACGACTAGTCTAGATACGCAGTATTTT

d_gene: -
v_gene: TRBV7-5
j_gene: TRBJ2-7
abundance: -
CDR3aa: CARSTLAEIYEQYF
CDR3nt: TGTGCCAGAAGCACTCTAGCCGAAATCTACGAGCAGTACTTC

d_gene: -
v_gene: TRBV5-1
j_gene: TRBJ2-2
abundance: -
CDR3aa: CASSLLGPGELFF
CDR3nt: TGCGCCAGCAGCCTTCTGGGCCCCGGGGAGCTGTTTTTT

d_gene: -
v_gene: TRBV6-2/TRBV6-3
j_gene: TRBJ1-5
abundance: -
CDR3aa: CASSWQGTGNQPQHF
CDR3nt: TGTGCCAGCAGTTGGCAGGGGACGGGCAATCAGCCCCAGCATTTT

d_gene: -
v_gene: TRBV7-8
j_gene: TRBJ1-1
abundance: -
CDR3aa: CASSLLSGAKGTEAFF
CDR3nt: TGTGCCAGCAGCTTACTCTCAGGGGCCAAGGGCACTGAAGCTTTCTTT

d_gene: -
v_gene: TRBV4-1
j_gene: TRBJ1-1
abundance: -
CDR3aa: CASSQVTNTEAFF
CDR3nt: TGCGCCAGCAGCCAAGTCACTAACACTGAAGCTTTCTTT

d_gene: -
v_gene: TRBV4-2
j_gene: TRBJ2-5
abundance: few
CDR3aa: CASSQDLSSPETQYF
CDR3nt: TGTGCCAGCAGCCAAGATCTGAGTTCCCCAGAGACCCAGTACTTC

d_gene: -
v_gene: TRBV11-2
j_gene: TRBJ2-7
abundance: -
CDR3aa: CASSLEFGAGLSEQYF
CDR3nt: TGTGCCAGCAGCTTAGAGTTTGGGGCAGGGCTAAGCGAGCAGTACTTC

d_gene: TRBD2
v_gene: TRBV5-8
j_gene: TRBJ2-2
abundance: -
CDR3aa: CASSLGGRARNTGELFF
CDR3nt: TGTGCCAGCAGCTTAGGCGGGAGGGCCCGAAACACCGGGGAGCTGTTTTTT

d_gene: -
v_gene: TRBV7-9
j_gene: TRBJ1-1
abundance: -
CDR3aa: CASSHPRFMNTEAFF
CDR3nt: TGTGCCAGCAGCCACCCCCGGTTTATGAACACTGAAGCTTTCTTT